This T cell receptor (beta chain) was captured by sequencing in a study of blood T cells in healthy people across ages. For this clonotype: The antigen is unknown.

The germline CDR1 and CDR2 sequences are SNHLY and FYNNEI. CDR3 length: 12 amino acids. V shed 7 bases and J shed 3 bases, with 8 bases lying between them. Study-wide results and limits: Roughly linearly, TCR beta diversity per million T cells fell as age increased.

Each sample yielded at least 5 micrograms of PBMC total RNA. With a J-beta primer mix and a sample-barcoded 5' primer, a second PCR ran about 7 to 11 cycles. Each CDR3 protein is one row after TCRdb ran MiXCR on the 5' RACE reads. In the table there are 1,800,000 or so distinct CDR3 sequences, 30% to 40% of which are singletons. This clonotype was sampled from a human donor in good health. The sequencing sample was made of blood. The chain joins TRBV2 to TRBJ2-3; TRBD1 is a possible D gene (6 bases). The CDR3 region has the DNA TGTGCCAGCAAAACAGGGACAGATACGCAGTATTTT. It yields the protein CASKTGTDTQYF.